A selection of T cell receptor beta chains follows, all from one sample in a study of persistence of HIV-infected CD4 T cells. No antigen is known for these receptors. Using immunoSEQ multiplex PCR, the repertoire was profiled, and TCRdb retains in-frame clones only, with some absent. Of 30,000 to 45,000 clones in the sample, approximately 81% are singletons; the top ten hold 5.4%. The sequencing used cultured CD4+ T cells from PBMCs, collected from a patient who received antiretroviral therapy. The receptors shown here come from an adult with HIV. The donor label of this sample is uncertain. Both conserved end residues are part of each CDR3. D genes are given only for firm matches.

DNA: TGTGCCAGCAGTAAAGATAGCTCCTACGAGCAGTACTTC; CDR3: CASSKDSSYEQYF; J: TRBJ2-7; V: TRBV27; D: NA
DNA: TGTGCCAGCATTCAAGGCGGGTGGGACAGGGCTAATTCACCCCTCCACTTT; CDR3: CASIQGGWDRANSPLHF; J: TRBJ1-6; V: TRBV28; D: TRBD1
DNA: TGTGCCAGCAGCGTAAACCCTGCAGGGGGGGATGGCTACACCTTC; CDR3: CASSVNPAGGDGYTF; J: TRBJ1-2; V: TRBV9; D: TRBD1
DNA: TGTGCCAGTAGTATGCGTTCCGTGGACGAGCAGTACTTC; CDR3: CASSMRSVDEQYF; J: TRBJ2-7; V: TRBV19; D: NA
DNA: TGTGCCAGCAGCCAAGGGGGCGCCGTTGAAAAACTGTTTTTT; CDR3: CASSQGGAVEKLFF; J: TRBJ1-4; V: TRBV4-2; D: NA
DNA: TGTGCCAGCAGTTACCGGACAGGTAGTGCGGAAAAACTGTTTTTT; CDR3: CASSYRTGSAEKLFF; J: TRBJ1-4; V: TRBV6-5; D: TRBD1
DNA: TGCGCCAGCAGCGGCGGGGGGAGGGGCTACGAGCAGTACTTC; CDR3: CASSGGGRGYEQYF; J: TRBJ2-7; V: TRBV5-1; D: TRBD2
DNA: TGTGCCAGCGGCATCCGGGACAACTATGGCTACACCTTC; CDR3: CASGIRDNYGYTF; J: TRBJ1-2; V: TRBV12-3/TRBV12-4; D: NA
DNA: TGTGCCAGCAGCGGGGCAGGGAAGAAGGGCTATGGCTACACCTTC; CDR3: CASSGAGKKGYGYTF; J: TRBJ1-2; V: TRBV6-5; D: NA
DNA: TGTGCCAGCAGTGCCTCGGGACGCCCCACAGATACGCAGTATTTT; CDR3: CASSASGRPTDTQYF; J: TRBJ2-3; V: TRBV2; D: NA
DNA: TGTGCCAGCAGTCCCTGGACTAGCGGGGACACCGGGGAGCTGTTTTTT; CDR3: CASSPWTSGDTGELFF; J: TRBJ2-2; V: TRBV28; D: TRBD2
DNA: TGTGCCACCAGTGCTTCCTATCCAGATACGCAGTATTTT; CDR3: CATSASYPDTQYF; J: TRBJ2-3; V: TRBV24-1; D: NA
DNA: TGTGCCAGTAGTAATCGGGCAGGGACTCGTTATAGCAATCAGCCCCAGCATTTT; CDR3: CASSNRAGTRYSNQPQHF; J: TRBJ1-5; V: TRBV19; D: NA